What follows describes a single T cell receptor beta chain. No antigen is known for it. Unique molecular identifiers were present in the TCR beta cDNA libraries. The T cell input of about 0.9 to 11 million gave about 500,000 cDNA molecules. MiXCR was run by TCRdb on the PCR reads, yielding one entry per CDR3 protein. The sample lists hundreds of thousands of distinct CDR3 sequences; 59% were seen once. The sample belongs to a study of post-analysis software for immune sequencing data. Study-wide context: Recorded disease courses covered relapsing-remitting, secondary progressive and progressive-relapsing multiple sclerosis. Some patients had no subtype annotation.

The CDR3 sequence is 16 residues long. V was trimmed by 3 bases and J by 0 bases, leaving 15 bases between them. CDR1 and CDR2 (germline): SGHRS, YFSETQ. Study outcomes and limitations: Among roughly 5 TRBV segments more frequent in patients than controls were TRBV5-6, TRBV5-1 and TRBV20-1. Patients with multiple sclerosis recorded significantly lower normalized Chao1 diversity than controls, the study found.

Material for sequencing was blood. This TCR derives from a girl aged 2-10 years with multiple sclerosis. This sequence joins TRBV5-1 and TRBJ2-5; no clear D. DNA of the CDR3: TGCGCCAGCAGCTCCGTTGGTCAGATGTACCAAGAGACCCAGTACTTC. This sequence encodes CASSSVGQMYQETQYF.